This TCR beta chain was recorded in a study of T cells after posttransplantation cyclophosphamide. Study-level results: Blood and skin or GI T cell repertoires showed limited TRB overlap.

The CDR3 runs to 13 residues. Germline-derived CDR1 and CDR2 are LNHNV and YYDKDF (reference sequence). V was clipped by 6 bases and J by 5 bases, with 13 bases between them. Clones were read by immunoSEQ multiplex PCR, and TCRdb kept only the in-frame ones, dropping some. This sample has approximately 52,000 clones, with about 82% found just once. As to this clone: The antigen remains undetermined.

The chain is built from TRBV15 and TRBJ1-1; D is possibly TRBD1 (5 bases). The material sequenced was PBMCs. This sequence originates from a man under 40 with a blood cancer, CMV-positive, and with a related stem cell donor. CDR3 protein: CATSERGETEAFF. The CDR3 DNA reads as TGTGCCACCAGTGAACGGGGGGAAACTGAAGCTTTCTTT.